The 10 T cell receptor beta chains below all came from one sample that was sequenced in a study of blood T cell repertoires in COVID-19. The assay was immunoSEQ multiplex PCR, and TCRdb's table has in-frame clones only and misses some. This table has tens of thousands of clones, roughly 72% appearing once. Sequences were obtained from peripheral blood. The receptor set was obtained from a woman aged 60-70 years in a cohort sampled during active or convalescent COVID-19.

The gene calls are TRBV7-2 and TRBJ1-4; tentative D call: TRBD1 (5 bases). Deletions cut 1 base from V and 3 bases from J, with 12 bases between. This CDR3 comprises 16 residues. Germline V lookup: CDR1 SGHTA, CDR2 FQGNSA. The CDR3 nucleotides are TGTGCCAGCAGCTTAGGGTGGGGGAGGGCTAATGAAAAACTGTTTTTT. Protein product: CASSLGWGRANEKLFF.

There are many counts of this clone. The chain combines TRBV7-9 with TRBJ1-4; TRBD1 matches at 7 bases. This CDR3 spans 14 amino acids. The germline CDR1 and CDR2 sequences are SEHNR and FQNEAQ (reference sequence). The trim removed 6 bases at V and 3 bases at J, leaving 4 bases unmatched. The CDR3 DNA reads as TGTGCCAGCAGGCACAGGGGCCCTAATGAAAAACTGTTTTTT. This sequence encodes CASRHRGPNEKLFF.

This clone was picked up a small number of times. This sequence joins TRBV19 and TRBJ1-2; 8 positions agree with TRBD1. Looked up from germline, CDR1 is LNHDA and CDR2 is SQIVND (reference sequence). CDR3 length: 12 residues. The junction had 7 bases not matched to a gene; V was cut back by 7 bases and J by 9 bases. The CDR3 loop reads CASTAGGARYTF. CDR3 in DNA: TGTGCCAGTACCGCAGGGGGCGCGCGCTACACCTTC.

This clone appeared a few times. The rearrangement uses TRBV3-1 (or the pseudogene TRBV3-2) and TRBJ2-7; 10 nucleotides line up with TRBD1. Germline CDR1 and CDR2: LGHDT and YNNKEL (reference sequence). This CDR3 contains 13 residues. The J segment lost 5 bases and the V segment lost 3 bases, leaving 1 base of the junction unmatched. CDR3 in DNA: TGTGCCAGCAGCCATGGACAGGGGGACGAGCAGTACTTC. Translating it yields CASSHGQGDEQYF.

The table lists this clone with a few counts. This chain uses TRBV6-5 with TRBJ2-3; 7 bases line up with TRBD1. J lost 1 base, V lost 6 bases, and 4 bases had no gene match. CDR1 and CDR2 (germline): MNHEY, SVGAGI. This CDR3 is built from 14 residues. This CDR3 reads CASRQDRGTDTQYF. DNA of the CDR3: TGTGCCAGCAGACAAGACAGGGGCACAGATACGCAGTATTTT.

This chain links TRBV12-3 or TRBV12-4 with TRBJ2-1, with D possibly being TRBD1 (6 bases). This CDR3 comprises 13 residues. The V end was cut by 6 bases, the J end by 4 bases, with 10 bases between. Here the CDR3 reads CASSTDRYNEQFF. The CDR3 coding sequence is TGTGCCAGCAGCACGGACAGATACAATGAGCAGTTCTTC.

This clone has only a few counts. The genes are TRBV29-1 and TRBJ2-1; TRBD2 matches 11 bases. The CDR3 runs to 17 residues. Germline loops: CDR1 SQVTM, CDR2 ANQGSEA. J was trimmed by 10 bases and V by 4 bases; bases with no gene match: 18. CDR3 region: CSVGLQIYSGGAGEQFF. The CDR3 nucleotides read TGCAGCGTTGGGCTTCAAATTTATAGCGGGGGGGCAGGAGAGCAGTTCTTC.

CDR3 sequence (DNA): TGTGCCAGCAGTCCCCGGTGGGGGACACTTGAAGCTTTCTTT. Encoded protein: CASSPRWGTLEAFF. The chain couples TRBV27 to TRBJ1-1, with TRBD1 as a possible D gene (6 bases). Trimming took 5 bases from V and 7 from J, leaving 17 bases between them. The CDR3 has 14 residues. Germline loops: CDR1 MNHEY, CDR2 SMNVEV (reference sequence).

This rearrangement joins TRBV5-1 to TRBJ1-1, with 7 bases lining up with TRBD1. CDR3 length: 15 amino acids. The germline V gene encodes CDR1 SGHRS and CDR2 YFSETQ. With V trimmed by 5 bases and J by 5 bases, 12 bases remained unmatched. The CDR3 spells CASRLSGGGGTEAFF. The CDR3 coding sequence is TGCGCCAGCAGATTATCAGGGGGTGGTGGTACTGAAGCTTTCTTT.

V and J are TRBV7-2 and TRBJ1-3, with D tentatively TRBD1 (6 bases). Germline lookup yields CDR1 SGHTA and CDR2 FQGNSA. This CDR3 comprises 14 residues. Deletions cut 1 base from V and 2 bases from J, with 6 bases between. CDR3 in amino acids: CASSLGTAGNTIYF. CDR3 DNA: TGTGCCAGCAGCTTAGGGACAGCTGGAAACACCATATATTTT.